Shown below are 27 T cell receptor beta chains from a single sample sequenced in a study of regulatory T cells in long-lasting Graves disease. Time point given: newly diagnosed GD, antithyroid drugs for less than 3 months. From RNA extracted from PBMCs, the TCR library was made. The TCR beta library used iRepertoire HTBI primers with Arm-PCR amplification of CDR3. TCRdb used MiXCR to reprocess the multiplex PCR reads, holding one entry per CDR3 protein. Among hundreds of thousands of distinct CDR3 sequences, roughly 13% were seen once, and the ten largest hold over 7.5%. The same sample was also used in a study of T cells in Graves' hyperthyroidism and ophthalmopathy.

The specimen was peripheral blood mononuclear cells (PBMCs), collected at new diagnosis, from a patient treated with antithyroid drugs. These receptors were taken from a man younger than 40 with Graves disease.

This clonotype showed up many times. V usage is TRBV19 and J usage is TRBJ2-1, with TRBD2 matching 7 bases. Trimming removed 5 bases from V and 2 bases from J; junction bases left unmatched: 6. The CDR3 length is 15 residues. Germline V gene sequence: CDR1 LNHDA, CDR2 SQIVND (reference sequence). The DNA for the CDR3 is TGTGCCAGTAGTGCGGCTAGCGGTGCCTACAATGAGCAGTTCTTC. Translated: CASSAASGAYNEQFF.

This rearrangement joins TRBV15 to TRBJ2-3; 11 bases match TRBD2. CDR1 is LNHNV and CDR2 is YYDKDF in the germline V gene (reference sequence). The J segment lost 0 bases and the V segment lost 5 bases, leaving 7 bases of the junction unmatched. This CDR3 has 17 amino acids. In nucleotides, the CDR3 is TGTGCCACCAGCCCCCGACTAGCGGGGACTAGCACAGATACGCAGTATTTT. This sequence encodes CATSPRLAGTSTDTQYF.

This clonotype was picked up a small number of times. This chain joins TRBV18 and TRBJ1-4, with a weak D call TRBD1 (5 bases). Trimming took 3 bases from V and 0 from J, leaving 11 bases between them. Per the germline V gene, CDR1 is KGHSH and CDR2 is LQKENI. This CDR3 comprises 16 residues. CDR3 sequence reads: CASSPSPGATNEKLFF. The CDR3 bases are TGTGCCAGCTCACCGTCTCCGGGGGCAACTAATGAAAAACTGTTTTTT. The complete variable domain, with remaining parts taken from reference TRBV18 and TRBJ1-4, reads NAGVMQNPRHLVRRRGQEARLRCSPMKGHSHVYWYRQLPEEGLKFMVYLQKENIIDESGMPKERFSAEFPKEGPSILRIQQVVRGDSAAYFCASSPSPGATNEKLFFGSGTQLSVL.

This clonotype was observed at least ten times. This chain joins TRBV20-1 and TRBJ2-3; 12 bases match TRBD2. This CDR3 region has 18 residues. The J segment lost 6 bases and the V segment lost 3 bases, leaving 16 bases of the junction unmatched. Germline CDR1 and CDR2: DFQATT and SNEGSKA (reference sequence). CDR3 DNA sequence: TGCAGTGCTAGTAGCCTAGCGGGAGGGCGGGACCCACAGGATACGCAGTATTTT. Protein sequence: CSASSLAGGRDPQDTQYF.

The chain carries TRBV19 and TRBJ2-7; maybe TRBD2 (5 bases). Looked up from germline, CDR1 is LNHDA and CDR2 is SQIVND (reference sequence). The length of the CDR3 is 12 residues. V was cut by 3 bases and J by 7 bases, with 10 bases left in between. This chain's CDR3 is CASSMFSGEQYF. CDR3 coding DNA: TGTGCCAGTAGTATGTTTTCGGGGGAGCAGTACTTC.

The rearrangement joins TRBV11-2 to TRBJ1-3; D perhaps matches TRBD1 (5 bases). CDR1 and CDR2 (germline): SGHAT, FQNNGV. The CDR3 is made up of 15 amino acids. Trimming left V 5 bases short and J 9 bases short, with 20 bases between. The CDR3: CASSPALGGVSTIYF. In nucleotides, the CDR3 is TGTGCCAGCAGCCCCGCCCTCGGGGGTGTAAGCACCATATATTTT.

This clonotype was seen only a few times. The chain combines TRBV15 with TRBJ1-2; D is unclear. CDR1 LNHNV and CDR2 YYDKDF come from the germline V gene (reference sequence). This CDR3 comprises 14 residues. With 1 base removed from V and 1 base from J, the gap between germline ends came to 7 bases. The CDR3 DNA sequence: TGTGCCACCAGCAGAGGCGGGATTAACTATGGCTACACCTTC. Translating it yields CATSRGGINYGYTF.

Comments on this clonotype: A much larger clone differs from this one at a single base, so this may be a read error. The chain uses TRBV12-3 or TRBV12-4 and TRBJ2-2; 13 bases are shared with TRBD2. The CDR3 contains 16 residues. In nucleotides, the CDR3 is TGTGCCAGCAGTCCTAGGACTAGCGGGAGTACCGGGGAGCTGCTTTTT. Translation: CASSPRTSGSTGELLF.

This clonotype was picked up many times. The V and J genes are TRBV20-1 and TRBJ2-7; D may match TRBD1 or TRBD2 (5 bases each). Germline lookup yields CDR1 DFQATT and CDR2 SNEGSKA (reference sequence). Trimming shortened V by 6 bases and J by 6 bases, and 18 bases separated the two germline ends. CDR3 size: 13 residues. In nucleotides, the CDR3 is TGCAGTGCAGCGGCAGGGTGGAATAGCGAGCAGTACTTC. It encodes CSAAAGWNSEQYF.

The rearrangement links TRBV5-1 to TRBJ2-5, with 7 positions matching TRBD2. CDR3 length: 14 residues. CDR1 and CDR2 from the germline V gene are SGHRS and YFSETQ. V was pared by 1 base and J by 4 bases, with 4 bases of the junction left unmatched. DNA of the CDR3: TGCGCCAGCAGCTTGCCGGGAGGTACAGAGACCCAGTACTTC. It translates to CASSLPGGTETQYF.

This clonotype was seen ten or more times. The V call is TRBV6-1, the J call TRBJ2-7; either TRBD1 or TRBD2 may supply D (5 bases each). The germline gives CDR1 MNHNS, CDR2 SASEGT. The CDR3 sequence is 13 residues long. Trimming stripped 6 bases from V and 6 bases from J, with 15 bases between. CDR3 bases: TGTGCCAGCAGCAGGGACCCCACAATCGAGCAGTACTTC. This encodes CASSRDPTIEQYF.

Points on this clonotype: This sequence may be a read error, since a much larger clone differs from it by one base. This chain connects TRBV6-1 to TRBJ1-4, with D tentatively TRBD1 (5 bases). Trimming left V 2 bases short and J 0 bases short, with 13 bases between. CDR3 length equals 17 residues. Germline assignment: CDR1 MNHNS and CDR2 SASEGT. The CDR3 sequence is CASSEHPRGATNEKLFF. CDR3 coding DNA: TGTGCCAGCAGTGAACATCCCCGGGGGGCAACTAATGAAAAACTGTTTTTT.

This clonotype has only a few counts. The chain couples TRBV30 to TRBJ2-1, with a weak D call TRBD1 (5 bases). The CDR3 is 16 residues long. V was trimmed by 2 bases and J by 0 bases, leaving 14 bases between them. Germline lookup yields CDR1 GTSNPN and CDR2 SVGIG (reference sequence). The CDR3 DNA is TGTGCCTGGAGTCGAACAGGCTACAGCTCCTACAATGAGCAGTTCTTC. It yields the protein CAWSRTGYSSYNEQFF.

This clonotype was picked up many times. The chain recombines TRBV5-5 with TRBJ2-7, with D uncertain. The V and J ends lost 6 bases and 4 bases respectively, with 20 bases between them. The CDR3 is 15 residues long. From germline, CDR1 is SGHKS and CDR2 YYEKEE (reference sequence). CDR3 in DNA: TGTGCCAGCACCCCCGAGCAGCCGCCTCCGTACGAGCAGTACTTC. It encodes CASTPEQPPPYEQYF.

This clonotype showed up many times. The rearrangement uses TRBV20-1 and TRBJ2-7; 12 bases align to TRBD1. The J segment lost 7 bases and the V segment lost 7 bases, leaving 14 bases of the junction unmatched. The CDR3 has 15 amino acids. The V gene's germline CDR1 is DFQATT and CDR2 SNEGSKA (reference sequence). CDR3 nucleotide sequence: TGCAGTGTCCGCCGGGGACAGGGGGCGCGGGGGGAGCAGTACTTC. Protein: CSVRRGQGARGEQYF.

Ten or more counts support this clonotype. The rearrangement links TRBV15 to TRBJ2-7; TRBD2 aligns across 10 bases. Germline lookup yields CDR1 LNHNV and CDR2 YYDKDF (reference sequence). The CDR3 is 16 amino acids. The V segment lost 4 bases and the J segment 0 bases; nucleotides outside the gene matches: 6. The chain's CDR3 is CATSTGLADSSYEQYF. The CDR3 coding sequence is TGTGCCACCAGCACTGGACTAGCGGATAGCTCCTACGAGCAGTACTTC.

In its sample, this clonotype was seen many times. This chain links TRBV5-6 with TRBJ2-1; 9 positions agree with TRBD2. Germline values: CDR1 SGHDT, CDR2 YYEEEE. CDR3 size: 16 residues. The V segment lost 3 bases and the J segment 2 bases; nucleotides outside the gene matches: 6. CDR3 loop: CASSSKTSGAYNEQFF. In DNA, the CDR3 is TGTGCCAGCAGCTCTAAGACTAGCGGCGCCTACAATGAGCAGTTCTTC.

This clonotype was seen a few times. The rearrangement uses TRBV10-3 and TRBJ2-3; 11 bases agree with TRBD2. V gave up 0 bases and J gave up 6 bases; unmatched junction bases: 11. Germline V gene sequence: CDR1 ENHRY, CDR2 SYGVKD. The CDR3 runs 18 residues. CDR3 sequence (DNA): TGTGCCATCAGTGAGTCGATACTAGCGGGGGCAGAGGGCGATACGCAGTATTTT. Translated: CAISESILAGAEGDTQYF.

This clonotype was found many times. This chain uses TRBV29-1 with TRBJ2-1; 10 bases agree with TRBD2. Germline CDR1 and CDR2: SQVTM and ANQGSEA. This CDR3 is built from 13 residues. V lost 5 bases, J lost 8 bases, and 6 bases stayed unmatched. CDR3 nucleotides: TGCAGCGTTCCTAGCGGGAGCAGGGATGAGCAGTTCTTC. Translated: CSVPSGSRDEQFF.

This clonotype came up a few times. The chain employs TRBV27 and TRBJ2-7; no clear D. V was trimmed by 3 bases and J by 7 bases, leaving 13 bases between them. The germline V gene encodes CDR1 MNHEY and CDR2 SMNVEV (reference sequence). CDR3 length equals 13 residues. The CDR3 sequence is CASSFRGFTEQYF. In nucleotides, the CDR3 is TGTGCCAGCAGTTTTAGAGGTTTTACAGAGCAGTACTTC.

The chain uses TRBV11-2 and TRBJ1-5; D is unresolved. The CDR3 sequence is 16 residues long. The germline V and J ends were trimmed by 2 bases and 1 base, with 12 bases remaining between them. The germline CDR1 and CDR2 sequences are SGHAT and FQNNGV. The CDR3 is CASSLNDPWSNQPQHF. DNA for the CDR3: TGTGCCAGCAGCTTAAATGACCCTTGGAGCAATCAGCCCCAGCATTTT.

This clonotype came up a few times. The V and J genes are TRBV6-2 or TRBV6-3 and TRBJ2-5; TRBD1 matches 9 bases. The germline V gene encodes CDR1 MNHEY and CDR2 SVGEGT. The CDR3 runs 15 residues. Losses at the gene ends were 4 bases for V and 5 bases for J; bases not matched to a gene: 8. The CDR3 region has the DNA TGTGCCAGCAGTTTCAACAGGGGGCTCGGGGAGACCCAGTACTTC. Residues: CASSFNRGLGETQYF.

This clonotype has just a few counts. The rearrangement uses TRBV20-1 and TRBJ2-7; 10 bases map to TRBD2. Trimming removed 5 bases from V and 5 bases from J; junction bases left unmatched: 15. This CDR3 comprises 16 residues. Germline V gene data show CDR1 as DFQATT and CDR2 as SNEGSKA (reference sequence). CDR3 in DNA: TGCAGTGCTCCAAACCACCTAGCGGGAGTCACCAACGAGCAGTACTTC. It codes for CSAPNHLAGVTNEQYF.

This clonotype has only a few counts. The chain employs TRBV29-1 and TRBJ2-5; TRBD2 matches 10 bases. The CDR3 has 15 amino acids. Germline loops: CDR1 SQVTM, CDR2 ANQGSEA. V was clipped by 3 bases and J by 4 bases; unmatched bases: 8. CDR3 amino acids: CSVDSSGSRGETQYF. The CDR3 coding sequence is TGCAGCGTTGACTCTAGCGGGAGCCGGGGAGAGACCCAGTACTTC.

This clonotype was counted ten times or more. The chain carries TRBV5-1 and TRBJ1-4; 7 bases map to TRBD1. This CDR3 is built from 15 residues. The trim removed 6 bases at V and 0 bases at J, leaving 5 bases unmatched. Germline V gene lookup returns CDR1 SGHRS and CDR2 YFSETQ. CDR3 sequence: CASTNRGATNEKLFF. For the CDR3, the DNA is TGCGCCAGCACGAACAGGGGTGCAACTAATGAAAAACTGTTTTTT. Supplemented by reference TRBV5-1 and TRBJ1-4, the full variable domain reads KAGVTQTPRYLIKTRGQQVTLSCSPISGHRSVSWYQQTPGQGLQFLFEYFSETQRNKGNFPGRFSGRQFSNSRSEMNVSTLELGDSALYLCASTNRGATNEKLFFGSGTQLSVL.

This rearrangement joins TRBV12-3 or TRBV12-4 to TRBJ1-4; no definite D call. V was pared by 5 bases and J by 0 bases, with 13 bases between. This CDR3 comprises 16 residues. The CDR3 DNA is TGTGCCAGCAGTCTCGGGCGGATTGCAACTAATGAAAAACTGTTTTTT. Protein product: CASSLGRIATNEKLFF.

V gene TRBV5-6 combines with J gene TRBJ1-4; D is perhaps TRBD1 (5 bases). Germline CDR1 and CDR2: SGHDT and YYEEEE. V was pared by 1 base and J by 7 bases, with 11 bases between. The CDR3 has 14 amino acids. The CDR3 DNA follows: TGTGCCAGCAGCTTGAAGGGGCTGAGTGAAAAACTGTTTTTT. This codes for CASSLKGLSEKLFF.